These 24 T cell receptor beta chains were all obtained from the same sample, sequenced in a study of blood T cell repertoires in COVID-19. Assay used: immunoSEQ multiplex PCR; TCRdb lists only in-frame clones, some missing. The repertoire holds fewer than 55,000 clones, roughly 82% seen once, with 2.5% to 3.5% in the top ten. The sequenced material came from peripheral blood. The receptors originated from an older woman with acute or convalescent COVID-19.

The chain employs TRBV7-9 and TRBJ2-3, with 7 bases aligning to TRBD2. Unmatched junction bases numbered 7, after V lost 2 bases and J lost 5 bases. Germline CDR1 reads SEHNR; CDR2 reads FQNEAQ (reference sequence). The CDR3 has 15 residues. This CDR3 is CASSLLVTGGDTQYF. CDR3 nucleotide sequence: TGTGCCAGCAGCTTATTAGTAACGGGGGGAGATACGCAGTATTTT.

This clone was seen a handful of times. The chain carries TRBV20-1 and TRBJ1-2; maybe TRBD1 (6 bases). Germline V gene lookup returns CDR1 DFQATT and CDR2 SNEGSKA (reference sequence). V shed 6 bases and J shed 8 bases, with 19 bases lying between them. The CDR3 sequence is 13 residues long. The CDR3 is CSASTGLVWGYTF. The DNA of the CDR3 is TGCAGTGCGAGTACAGGGTTGGTTTGGGGCTACACCTTC.

This clone was detected only a few times. The gene calls are TRBV19 and TRBJ1-2, with no clear D. Germline CDR1 and CDR2: LNHDA and SQIVND (reference sequence). With 3 bases removed from V and 0 bases from J, the gap between germline ends came to 11 bases. CDR3 length equals 15 residues. The CDR3 spells CASSIQVVPNYGYTF. The CDR3 coding sequence is TGTGCCAGTAGTATTCAAGTAGTGCCTAACTATGGCTACACCTTC.

In its sample, this clone was seen once. The J gene is TRBJ2-7, the V gene TRBV19; no clear D. Germline CDR1 and CDR2: LNHDA and SQIVND (reference sequence). The CDR3 has 15 amino acids. Trimming cost V 6 bases and J 0 bases, with 15 bases left between them. Written as DNA, the CDR3 is TGTGCCAGTAGCTCCGGTCCCGGCGGCTCCTACGAGCAGTACTTC. It yields the protein CASSSGPGGSYEQYF.

The CDR3 is CASSSSKGEQYF. The CDR3 DNA is TGTGCCAGCAGCTCTTCGAAGGGGGAGCAGTACTTC. The chain employs TRBV2 and TRBJ2-7, with a possible D match to TRBD1 (5 bases). CDR1 is SNHLY, CDR2 FYNNEI, per germline. The CDR3 contains 12 residues. The V gene lost 6 bases and the J gene lost 7 bases, with 13 bases spanning the gap.

This chain links TRBV5-1 with TRBJ2-5; 8 bases map to TRBD2. V lost 4 bases and J lost 5; bases outside the gene matches: 4. The germline V gene encodes CDR1 SGHRS and CDR2 YFSETQ. CDR3 length equals 13 residues. The CDR3 DNA is TGCGCCAGCAGCGGGGGACTAGTGGAGACCCAGTACTTC. This codes for CASSGGLVETQYF.

This chain connects TRBV28 to TRBJ2-7, with 8 bases that match TRBD2. The CDR3 has 13 residues. V lost 11 bases to trimming and J lost 3 bases; unmatched junction nucleotides: 9. Germline CDR1 MDHEN, CDR2 SYDVKM. CDR3 nucleotide sequence: TGTGCCTCACACACGGGGGGGTACTACGAGCAGTACTTC. Residues: CASHTGGYYEQYF.

This clone was detected once. The chain employs TRBV27 and TRBJ1-3; 7 nucleotides line up with TRBD1. This CDR3 spans 13 amino acids. From germline, CDR1 is MNHEY and CDR2 SMNVEV (reference sequence). V lost 3 bases, J lost 9 bases, and 5 bases stayed unmatched. The CDR3 DNA sequence: TGTGCCAGCAGTTTCCGACAGGGCGGCACCATATATTTT. It specifies CASSFRQGGTIYF.

The chain is built from TRBV9 and TRBJ2-7, with D perhaps matching TRBD2 (6 bases). From germline, CDR1 is SGDLS and CDR2 YYNGEE. The ends were cut back, 3 bases at V and 6 bases at J, with 13 bases in the middle. The CDR3 consists of 13 residues. CDR3 loop: CASSGYPGGEQYF. As DNA, the CDR3 is TGTGCCAGCAGCGGCTACCCCGGGGGCGAGCAGTACTTC.

V and J are TRBV7-9 and TRBJ2-3; maybe TRBD1 (5 bases). Germline V gene sequence: CDR1 SEHNR, CDR2 FQNEAQ (reference sequence). The CDR3 sequence is 16 residues long. Trimming took 1 base from V and 6 from J, leaving 17 bases between them. The CDR3 coding sequence is TGTGCCAGCAGCTTAGGGATAGGACGCAGGGTTGATACGCAGTATTTT. Its protein is CASSLGIGRRVDTQYF.

The chain recombines TRBV5-1 with TRBJ1-5, with no clear D. Germline loops: CDR1 SGHRS, CDR2 YFSETQ. V lost 5 bases and J lost 0, with 21 bases in between. This CDR3 is 18 amino acids long. CDR3 nucleotides: TGCGCCAGCAGGCCCGGACTCCCGGCGGGCGATAGCAATCAGCCCCAGCATTTT. This encodes CASRPGLPAGDSNQPQHF.

The rearrangement uses TRBV7-9 and TRBJ1-3, with D uncertain. Germline lookup yields CDR1 SEHNR and CDR2 FQNEAQ (reference sequence). This CDR3 has 15 amino acids. V lost 3 bases to trimming and J lost 0 bases, with 9 bases between them. The CDR3 is CASSLTGDSGNTIYF. DNA for the CDR3: TGTGCCAGCAGCTTGACCGGGGACTCTGGAAACACCATATATTTT.

The chain recombines TRBV6-5 with TRBJ2-1, with a tentative D call TRBD1 (7 bases). The V and J ends lost 2 bases and 8 bases respectively, with 13 bases between them. Germline assignment: CDR1 MNHEY and CDR2 SVGAGI. This CDR3 spans 14 amino acids. CDR3 nucleotide sequence: TGTGCCAGCAGTTACGGAGGGGGCGGGGATGAGCAGTTCTTC. Translated: CASSYGGGGDEQFF.

V usage is TRBV6-5 and J usage is TRBJ1-2, with 8 positions matching TRBD1. Germline CDR1 MNHEY, CDR2 SVGAGI. V was pared by 6 bases and J by 3 bases, with 3 bases of the junction left unmatched. The CDR3 sequence is 13 residues long. The CDR3 bases are TGTGCCAGCAGCAAGGACAGGGACTATGGCTACACCTTC. Its protein product is CASSKDRDYGYTF.

This chain joins TRBV27 and TRBJ1-4; 7 nucleotides agree with TRBD1. The CDR3 runs to 15 residues. From germline, CDR1 is MNHEY and CDR2 SMNVEV (reference sequence). Trimming cost V 6 bases and J 5 bases; bases outside gene matches: 9. The chain's CDR3 is CASRGVDRINEKLFF. DNA for the CDR3: TGTGCCAGCAGGGGCGTGGACAGGATAAATGAAAAACTGTTTTTT.

The chain is built from TRBV10-3 and TRBJ1-1; TRBD1 might be the D (6 bases). The V gene lost 6 bases and the J gene lost 7 bases, with 9 bases spanning the gap. CDR1 ENHRY and CDR2 SYGVKD come from the germline V gene. The CDR3 runs 11 residues. CDR3 amino acids: CAIRDSNEAFF. The CDR3 nucleotides read TGTGCCATCAGGGACAGCAATGAAGCTTTCTTT.

This chain links TRBV6-5 with TRBJ1-2, with 9 bases aligning to TRBD1. Germline loops: CDR1 MNHEY, CDR2 SVGAGI. The CDR3 consists of 15 residues. The CDR3 reads CAAKAEGTGTYGYTF. The CDR3, as DNA: TGTGCTGCCAAGGCGGAGGGGACAGGGACCTATGGCTACACCTTC.

As DNA, the CDR3 is TGTGCCAGCAGTTTATCGGGACAGGGGGGTCAGCCCCAGCATTTT. Residues: CASSLSGQGGQPQHF. The chain has TRBV28 and TRBJ1-5; TRBD1 matches 11 bases. Germline-derived CDR1 and CDR2 are MDHEN and SYDVKM. The CDR3 is 15 residues long. V trimming: 1 base; J trimming: 6 bases; junction bases outside the gene matches: 2.

The chain links TRBV3-1 (or the pseudogene TRBV3-2) to TRBJ2-5, with a tentative D call TRBD2 (6 bases). Trimming pared 2 bases from V and 5 bases from J, leaving 12 bases between. The CDR3 is 14 amino acids. The germline V gene encodes CDR1 LGHDT and CDR2 YNNKEL (reference sequence). CDR3 bases: TGTGCCAGCAGCCAACGGAGGGCCGGGGAGACCCAGTACTTC. Translation: CASSQRRAGETQYF.

This chain joins TRBV30 and TRBJ2-3; D is undetermined. Germline V lookup: CDR1 GTSNPN, CDR2 SVGIG (reference sequence). CDR3 length: 11 residues. V was clipped by 5 bases and J by 4 bases, with 7 bases between them. For the CDR3, the DNA is TGTGCCTGGGCTAGATCAGATACGCAGTATTTT. Amino acid sequence: CAWARSDTQYF.

The rearrangement links TRBV2 to TRBJ2-7, with a possible D match to TRBD1 (6 bases). The CDR3 covers 14 residues. V was cut by 5 bases and J by 6 bases, with 17 bases left in between. Germline CDR1 SNHLY, CDR2 FYNNEI. This chain's CDR3 is CASSRQASVGEQYF. CDR3 nucleotide sequence: TGTGCCAGCAGTAGACAGGCCTCCGTTGGCGAGCAGTACTTC.

This rearrangement joins TRBV5-1 to TRBJ1-1; 9 nucleotides match TRBD1. The CDR3 totals 16 residues. Trimming removed 4 bases from V and 4 bases from J; junction bases left unmatched: 11. Looked up from germline, CDR1 is SGHRS and CDR2 is YFSETQ. The CDR3 coding sequence is TGCGCCAGCAGCCCGTACCGGGACAGGGAGACCACTGAAGCTTTCTTT. Encoded protein: CASSPYRDRETTEAFF.

The chain couples TRBV2 to TRBJ2-7, with 7 positions matching TRBD1. Trimming cost V 0 bases and J 1 base; bases outside gene matches: 3. There are 15 residues in the CDR3. Germline V gene data show CDR1 as SNHLY and CDR2 as FYNNEI. The CDR3 DNA reads TGTGCCAGCAGTGAAGCGCCCAGGGGGTCCTACGAGCAGTACTTC. Protein: CASSEAPRGSYEQYF.

This chain uses TRBV7-9 with TRBJ2-3; D unresolved. The ends were cut back, 5 bases at V and 0 bases at J, with 12 bases in the middle. The CDR3 sequence is 15 residues long. The germline gives CDR1 SEHNR, CDR2 FQNEAQ (reference sequence). CDR3 in DNA: TGTGCCAGCAGCCCCGACATCGCTAGCACAGATACGCAGTATTTT. Translated: CASSPDIASTDTQYF.